The sequence of this TCR beta chain was determined in a study of blood T cell repertoires in COVID-19 (dated by TCRdb to the early 2020s). About the investigation overall: The collaborator samples originated in the United States, Italy and Spain and spanned the acute and convalescent phases of COVID-19. The material from the prospective study consisted of cDNA or gDNA derived from T cells, B-cell-depleted T cells, or PBMCs. Subjects who had been exposed to COVID-19, were actively infected with it, or had recovered from it provided the deeply sampled blood TCRbeta repertoires that made up the dataset. The repertoires were made available in a free public database intended to serve as a resource for research on the immune response to SARS-CoV-2. Samples came from the ongoing ImmuneRACE study (first 160 participants) plus 1,254 subjects from 6 global collaborators. Nearly every sample came with metadata listing a de-identified subject ID, COVID-19 status, age in years and sex. HLA class I and class II types, where available, came from metadata supplied by the sample provider rather than from assay-based typing.

Results the study describes overall, beyond this receptor: The quantity of clinical and demographic metadata differed by source and by participant and was supplied without curation.

Each collaborating institution followed its own protocols to collect whole blood in K2EDTA tubes. For TCRbeta analysis, collaborators shipped samples in one of three forms: frozen whole blood, isolated PBMCs, or DNA extracted from either of those sample types. Trimming accounts for 4 bases at V and 2 bases at J, while the number of junction bases matched to no gene is 6. In the germline V gene, CDR1 corresponds to SGHVS and CDR2 to FQNEAQ. CDR3 length: 15 amino acids, cysteine to valine. Here the CDR3 DNA is all that survives: 45 bases in frame from base 1. The immunoSEQ Assay, a bias-controlled multiplex PCR, was used to amplify TCRbeta CDR3 regions from genomic DNA. The published analysis was carried out like this. The number of nucleated cells in each sample was estimated from the amplification of reference gene primers within the assay. Sequence reads were collapsed and filtered to measure the absolute abundance of every unique TCRbeta CDR3 rearrangement. For each sample, productive Simpson clonality was calculated as the square root of Simpson's diversity index across productive rearrangements. TCRdb limited this immuneACCESS table to in-frame rearrangements with V and J called. A share of clones is missing; checked studies link under half to unresolved V genes, and the rest is unexplained. V, J and clone size reflect that table, while D and trimming were determined from the DNA. This sample comprises some 200,000 clones, approximately 87% of them detected only once. The biggest ten clones account for roughly 3.3% of the sample.

Turning to this clone: Its cognate antigen has yet to be identified. Base qualities are not at hand, and no much larger clone is one base apart.

This sequence uses TRBV7-8 and TRBJ2-7; 9 central bases correspond to TRBD2. Sequencing was carried out using peripheral blood. The sequence came from a man between 18 and 29 years old with active or convalescent COVID-19. The nucleotide sequence reads as follows: TGTGCCAGCAGCTCAAGCGGGGGGCAGGCCTACGAGCAGTACGTC. This is translated as CASSSSGGQAYEQYV.